The 4 T cell receptor beta chains given below trace back to one sample, sequenced in a study of blood T cell repertoires in COVID-19 (dated by TCRdb to the early 2020s). The library relied on the immunoSEQ multiplex PCR assay. TCRdb re-hosts the immuneACCESS table, in-frame sequences only. Its copies lack some clones; in the studies checked, an unresolved V gene accounts for under half of them, and the cause for the rest is not known. Present in this sample are 130,000 or so clones, roughly 80% of which were seen just once. The ten largest clones capture 3% to 3.5% of the sample. Sequenced sample: peripheral blood. These receptors originate from a woman aged 80 or over with acute or convalescent COVID-19.

The chain links TRBV3-1 (or the pseudogene TRBV3-2) to TRBJ1-2, with TRBD1 matching 8 bases. From germline, CDR1 is LGHDT and CDR2 YNNKEL (reference sequence). V trimming: 4 bases; J trimming: 7 bases; junction bases outside the gene matches: 2. The CDR3 covers 12 residues. The CDR3 coding sequence is TGTGCCAGCAGCCTAACAGGGGGTGGCTACACCTTC. This encodes CASSLTGGGYTF.

The chain carries TRBV6-1 and TRBJ1-1, with no clear D. The CDR3 consists of 16 residues. V was pared by 4 bases and J by 0 bases, with 15 bases between. From germline, CDR1 is MNHNS and CDR2 SASEGT. The DNA of the CDR3 is TGTGCCAGCAGTGGAGAGGGCAGAACAATGAACACTGAAGCTTTCTTT. Protein sequence: CASSGEGRTMNTEAFF.

The V and J genes are TRBV5-1 and TRBJ2-1; the D gene is possibly TRBD1 (5 bases). Germline V lookup: CDR1 SGHRS, CDR2 YFSETQ. Trimming left V 0 bases short and J 7 bases short, with 14 bases between. This CDR3 has 15 amino acids. The CDR3 spells CASSLGTTTGNEQFF. CDR3 in DNA: TGCGCCAGCAGCTTGGGGACAACGACCGGAAATGAGCAGTTCTTC.

This chain links TRBV5-6 with TRBJ2-3, with 7 bases identical to TRBD2. CDR3 length equals 15 residues. Germline CDR1 SGHDT, CDR2 YYEEEE. The V and J ends lost 3 bases and 2 bases, in that order; junction bases with no gene match: 6. CDR3 sequence: CASSSEREATDTQYF. The CDR3 DNA reads TGTGCCAGCAGCTCCGAGCGGGAAGCCACAGATACGCAGTATTTT.